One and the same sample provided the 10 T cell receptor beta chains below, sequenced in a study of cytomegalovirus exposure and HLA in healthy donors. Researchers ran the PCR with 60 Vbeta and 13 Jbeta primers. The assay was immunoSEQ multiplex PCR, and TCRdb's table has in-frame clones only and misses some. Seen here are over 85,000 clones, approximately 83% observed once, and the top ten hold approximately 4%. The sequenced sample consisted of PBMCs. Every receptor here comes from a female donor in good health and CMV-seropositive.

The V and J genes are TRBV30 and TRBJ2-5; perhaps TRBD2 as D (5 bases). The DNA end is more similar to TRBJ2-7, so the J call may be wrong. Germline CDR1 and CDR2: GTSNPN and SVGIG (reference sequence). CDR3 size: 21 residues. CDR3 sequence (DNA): TGTGCCTGGACGAGTGGCCTTCGGTGGCGAGGGTCGACCGAACTTAACTACGAGCAGTACTTC. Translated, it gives CAWTSGLRWRGSTELNYEQYF.

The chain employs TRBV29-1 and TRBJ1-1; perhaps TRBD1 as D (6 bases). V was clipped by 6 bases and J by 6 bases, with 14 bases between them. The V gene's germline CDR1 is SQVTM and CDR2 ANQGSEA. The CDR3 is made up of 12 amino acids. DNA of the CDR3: TGCAGCGTCGCAGGGGATTCCGCTGAAGCTTTCTTT. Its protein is CSVAGDSAEAFF. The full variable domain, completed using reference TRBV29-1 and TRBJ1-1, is SAVISQKPSRDICQRGTSLTIQCQVDSQVTMMFWYRQQPGQSLTLIATANQGSEATYESGFVIDKFPISRPNLTFSTLTVSNMSPEDSSIYLCSVAGDSAEAFFGQGTRLTVV.

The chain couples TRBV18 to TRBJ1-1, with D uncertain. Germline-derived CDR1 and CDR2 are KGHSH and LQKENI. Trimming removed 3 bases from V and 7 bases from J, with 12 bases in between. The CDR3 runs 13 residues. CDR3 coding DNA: TGTGCCAGCTCACCTAACATTGGAGGTGAAGCTTTCTTT. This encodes CASSPNIGGEAFF.

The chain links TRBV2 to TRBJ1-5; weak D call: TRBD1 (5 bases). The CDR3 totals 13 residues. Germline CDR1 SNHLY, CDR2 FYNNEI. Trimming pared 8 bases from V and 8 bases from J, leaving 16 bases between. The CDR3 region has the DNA TGTGCCAGCTCCAGGGCCCTTTTTGAGCCCCAGCATTTT. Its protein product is CASSRALFEPQHF.

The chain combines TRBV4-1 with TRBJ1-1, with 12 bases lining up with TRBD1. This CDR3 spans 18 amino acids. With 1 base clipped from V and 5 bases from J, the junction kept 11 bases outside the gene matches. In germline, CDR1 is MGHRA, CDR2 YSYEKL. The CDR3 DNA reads TGCGCCAGCAGCCAAGTTACCGGGACAGGGGGCGGAAGGACTGAAGCTTTCTTT. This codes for CASSQVTGTGGGRTEAFF.

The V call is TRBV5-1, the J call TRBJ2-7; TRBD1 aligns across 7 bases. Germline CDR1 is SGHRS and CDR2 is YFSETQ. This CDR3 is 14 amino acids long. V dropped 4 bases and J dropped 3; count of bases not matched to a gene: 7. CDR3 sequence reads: CASSARDSNYEQYF. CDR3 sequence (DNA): TGCGCCAGCAGCGCCCGGGACAGTAACTACGAGCAGTACTTC.

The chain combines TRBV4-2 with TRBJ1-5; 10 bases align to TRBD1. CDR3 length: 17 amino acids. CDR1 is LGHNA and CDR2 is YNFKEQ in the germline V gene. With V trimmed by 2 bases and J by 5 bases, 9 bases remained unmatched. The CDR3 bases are TGTGCCAGCAGCCAAACCCTGCGGACAGGGGGGGATCAGCCCCAGCATTTT. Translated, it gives CASSQTLRTGGDQPQHF.

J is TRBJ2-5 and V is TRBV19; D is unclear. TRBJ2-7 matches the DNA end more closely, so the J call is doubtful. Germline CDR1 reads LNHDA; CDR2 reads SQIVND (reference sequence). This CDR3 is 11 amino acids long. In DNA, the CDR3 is TGTGCCAGTAGTAGTCGCTACGAGCAGTACTTC. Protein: CASSSRYEQYF.

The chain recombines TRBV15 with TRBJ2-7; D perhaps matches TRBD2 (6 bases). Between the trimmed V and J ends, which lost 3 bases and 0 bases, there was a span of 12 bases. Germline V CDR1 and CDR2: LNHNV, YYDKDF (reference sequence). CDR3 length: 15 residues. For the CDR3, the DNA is TGTGCCACCAGCAGGGAGCGGGCTAGCTCCTACGAGCAGTACTTC. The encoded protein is CATSRERASSYEQYF.

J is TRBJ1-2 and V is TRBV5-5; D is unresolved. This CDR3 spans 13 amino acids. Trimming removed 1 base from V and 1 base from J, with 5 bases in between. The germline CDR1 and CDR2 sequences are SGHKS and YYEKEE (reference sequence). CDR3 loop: CASSLQDNYGYTF. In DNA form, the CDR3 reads TGTGCCAGCAGCTTGCAGGATAACTATGGCTACACCTTC.